The source of this TCR beta chain is a study of tumor-infiltrating lymphocytes in localized non-small cell lung cancer. Sequenced by immunoSEQ multiplex PCR; TCRdb stores in-frame clones only, minus some. The sample contains 9,000 to 15,000 clones, 67% of which appear only once. Looked up from germline, CDR1 is SGDLS and CDR2 is YYNGEE. This CDR3 has 15 residues. V lost 0 bases and J lost 5; bases outside the gene matches: 5. This clone appeared a single time. This chain joins TRBV9 and TRBJ2-1; 7 bases map to TRBD2. The specimen sequenced was uninvolved lung tissue not adjacent to the tumor. The sequence came from a human donor with non-small cell lung cancer. The CDR3 nucleotides are TGTGCCAGCAGCGTAGTATCGGCGGGAGACAATGAGCAGTTCTTC. The encoded protein is CASSVVSAGDNEQFF. The complete variable domain, with remaining parts taken from reference TRBV9 and TRBJ2-1, reads DSGVTQTPKHLITATGQRVTLRCSPRSGDLSVYWYQQSLDQGLQFLIQYYNGEERAKGNILERFSAQQFPDLHSELNLSSLELGDSALYFCASSVVSAGDNEQFFGPGTRLTVL.